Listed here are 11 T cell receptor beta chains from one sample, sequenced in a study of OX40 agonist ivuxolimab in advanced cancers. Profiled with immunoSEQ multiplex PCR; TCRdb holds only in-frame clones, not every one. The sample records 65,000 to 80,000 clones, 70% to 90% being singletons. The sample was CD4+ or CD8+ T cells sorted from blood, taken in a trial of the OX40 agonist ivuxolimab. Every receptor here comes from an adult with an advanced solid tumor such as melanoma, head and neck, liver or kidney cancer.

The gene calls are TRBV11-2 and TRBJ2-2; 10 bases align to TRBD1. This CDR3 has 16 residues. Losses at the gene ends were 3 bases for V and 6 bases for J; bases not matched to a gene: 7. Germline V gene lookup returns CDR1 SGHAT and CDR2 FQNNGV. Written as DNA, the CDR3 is TGTGCCAGCAGCTTGGGACAGGGGCGAGGGCCCGGGGAGCTGTTTTTT. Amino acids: CASSLGQGRGPGELFF.

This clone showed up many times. Written as DNA, the CDR3 is TGTGCCAGCAGCCGAGAGGCTAGCGGGGGCACCGGGGAGCTGTTTTTT. Protein sequence: CASSREASGGTGELFF. The chain couples TRBV4-2 to TRBJ2-2, with 10 bases identical to TRBD2. Trimming at V came to 4 bases and at J to 4 bases, leaving 6 bases not matched to a gene. Germline CDR1 LGHNA, CDR2 YNFKEQ. The CDR3 has 16 residues.

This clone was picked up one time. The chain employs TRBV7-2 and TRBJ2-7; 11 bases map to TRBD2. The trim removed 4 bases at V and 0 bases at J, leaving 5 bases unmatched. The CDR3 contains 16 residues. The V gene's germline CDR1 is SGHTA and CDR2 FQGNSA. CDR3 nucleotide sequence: TGTGCCAGCAGCTCTTCTAGCGGGGGGCCCTCCTACGAGCAGTACTTC. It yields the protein CASSSSSGGPSYEQYF.

The CDR3 DNA sequence: TGTGCCAGCAGCGACCAGCTCCGGGACAGGGACCAAGAGACCCAGTACTTC. Protein sequence: CASSDQLRDRDQETQYF. The chain employs TRBV5-8 and TRBJ2-5; TRBD1 agrees at 9 bases. Trimming took 4 bases from V and 0 from J; bases not matched to a gene: 10. The germline CDR1 and CDR2 sequences are SGHTS and YDEGEE. The CDR3 sequence is 17 residues long.

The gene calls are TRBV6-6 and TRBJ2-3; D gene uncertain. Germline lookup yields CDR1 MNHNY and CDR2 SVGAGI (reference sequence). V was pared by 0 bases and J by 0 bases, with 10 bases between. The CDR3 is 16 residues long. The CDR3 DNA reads TGTGCCAGCAGTTACTCGGGCGGCCTAAGCACAGATACGCAGTATTTT. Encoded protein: CASSYSGGLSTDTQYF.

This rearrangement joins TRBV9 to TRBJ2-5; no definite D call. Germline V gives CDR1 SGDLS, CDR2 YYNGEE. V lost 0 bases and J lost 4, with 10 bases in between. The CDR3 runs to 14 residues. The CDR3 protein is CASSVAGFSETQYF. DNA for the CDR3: TGTGCCAGCAGCGTAGCCGGGTTCTCAGAGACCCAGTACTTC.

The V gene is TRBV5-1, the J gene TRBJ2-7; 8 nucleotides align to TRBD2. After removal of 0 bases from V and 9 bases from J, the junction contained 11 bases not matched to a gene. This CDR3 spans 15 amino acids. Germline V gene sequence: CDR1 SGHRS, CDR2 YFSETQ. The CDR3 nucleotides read TGCGCCAGCAGCTTGGCGGCGGGGGGCATACGTGGGCAGTACTTC. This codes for CASSLAAGGIRGQYF.

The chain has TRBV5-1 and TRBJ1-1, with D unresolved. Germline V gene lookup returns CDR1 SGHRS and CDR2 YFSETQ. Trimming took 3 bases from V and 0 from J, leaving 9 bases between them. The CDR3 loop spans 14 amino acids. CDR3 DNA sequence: TGCGCCAGCAGCTCATGGACGGTGAACACTGAAGCTTTCTTT. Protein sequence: CASSSWTVNTEAFF. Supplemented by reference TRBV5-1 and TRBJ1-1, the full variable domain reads KAGVTQTPRYLIKTRGQQVTLSCSPISGHRSVSWYQQTPGQGLQFLFEYFSETQRNKGNFPGRFSGRQFSNSRSEMNVSTLELGDSALYLCASSSWTVNTEAFFGQGTRLTVV.

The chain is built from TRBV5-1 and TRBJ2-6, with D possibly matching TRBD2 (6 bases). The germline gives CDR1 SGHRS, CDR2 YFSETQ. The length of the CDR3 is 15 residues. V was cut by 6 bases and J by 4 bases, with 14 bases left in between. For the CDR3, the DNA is TGCGCCAGCACTGAGGCGGGGCGGGGGGCCAACGTCCTGACTTTC. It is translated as CASTEAGRGANVLTF.

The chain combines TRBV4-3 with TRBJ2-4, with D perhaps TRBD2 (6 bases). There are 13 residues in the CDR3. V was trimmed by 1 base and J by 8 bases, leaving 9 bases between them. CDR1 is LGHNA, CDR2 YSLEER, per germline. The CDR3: CASSQGREDIQYF. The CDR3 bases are TGCGCCAGCAGCCAAGGCAGGGAGGACATTCAGTACTTC.

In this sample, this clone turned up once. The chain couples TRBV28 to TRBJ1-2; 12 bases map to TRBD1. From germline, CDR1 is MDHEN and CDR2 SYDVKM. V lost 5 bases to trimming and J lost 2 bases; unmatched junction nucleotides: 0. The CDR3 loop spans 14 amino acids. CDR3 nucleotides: TGTGCCAGCAGTGGGACAGGGGGCAACTATGGCTACACCTTC. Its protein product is CASSGTGGNYGYTF.